Below, one T cell receptor (beta chain) is given with its context. This clonotype was detected many times. Its antigen target is currently unknown. No quality values exist for individual bases; no much larger clone is one base distant. These data come from a study of T-cell reconstitution after alpha-beta-depleted transplantation in children (dated by TCRdb to between 2015 and 2016). In the study overall: Using TCR repertoire profiling, the study quantitatively followed how T-cell immune reconstitution unfolded in children after TCRalphabeta/CD19-depleted allogeneic hematopoietic cell transplantation.

The paper's findings and limits, for the study overall: In some patients, the high TCRbeta diversity seen at day 60 was put down to recipient T cells and intrathymic progenitors that had survived conditioning. Over the following months the frequencies of hyperexpanded clones went down, and after one year T-cell counts and TCRbeta diversity were mostly credited to newly produced T cells. The apparently early recovery of alphabetaT-cell counts about two months after transplant reportedly depended on only several hundred rapidly expanded clones that came from non-depleted graft cells.

Trimming removed 4 bases from V and 6 bases from J, leaving 10 bases between the germline ends. CDR1 and CDR2 (MNHEY, SMNVEV) derive from the germline V gene (reference sequence). From the cysteine through the phenylalanine, the CDR3 covers 12 amino acids. The only DNA kept is the CDR3, 36 bases in frame from the first base. The treatment or condition label corresponds to: allogeneic hematopoietic cell transplantation with graft depleted of TCRalphabeta T cells and CD19 B cells. Transplant recipients were children who received TCRalphabeta/CD19-depleted allogeneic hematopoietic cell grafts. Libraries were prepared through PCR. Sequencing relied on an Illumina HiSeq 2500. TCR library preparation used molecular barcoding, with unique molecular identifiers applied to normalize quantification of the TCRbeta repertoire. TCRdb's own reprocessing of the public reads used fastp at Q25 and MiXCR and kept productive beta chains. A single entry per CDR3 protein holds the most common genes and DNA from its merged rows. The sample table holds about 200,000 distinct CDR3 sequences, of which 5% to 7.5% were seen once. Roughly 4.5% of the sample is taken by the ten largest.

This TCR was recovered from a girl less than two years old with combined immunodeficiency, due to receive a stem cell transplant. The rearrangement joined TRBV27 to TRBJ2-7; the D segment cannot be called with confidence. The material sequenced was PBMCs, taken before TCRalphabeta/CD19-depleted stem cell transplant. This receptor carries the CDR3 CASSSGRTEQYF. Here is the DNA: TGTGCCAGCAGTTCCGGGCGTACCGAGCAGTACTTC.